Below, 18 T cell receptor beta chains from the same sample are listed, as sequenced in a study of beta chain features in type 1 diabetes. Findings and limits, study-wide: When Type 1 diabetes patients were examined, their TCRB CDR3s proved moderately but significantly shorter in all four CD4+ subsets.

cDNA synthesis used the whole RNA isolate, giving expressed TCRB sequences. Clones were sequenced by immunoSEQ multiplex PCR, and TCRdb holds only the in-frame ones, with some missing. The repertoire holds approximately 120,000 clones, with approximately 15% as singletons. Antigen specificity for these receptors is unknown. Sample: central memory CD4+ T cells from blood. The receptors shown here come from a man aged 18-30 years with type 1 diabetes.

The genes are TRBV29-1 and TRBJ2-6; possible D gene TRBD1, 5 bases. Germline values: CDR1 SQVTM, CDR2 ANQGSEA. The CDR3 is 15 residues long. Deletions cut 3 bases from V and 2 bases from J, with 11 bases between. Here the CDR3 DNA reads TGCAGCGTTGACCAGGGAAGCGCTGGGGCCAACGTCCTGACTTTC. Encoded protein: CSVDQGSAGANVLTF. Using reference TRBV29-1 and TRBJ2-6 for the parts outside the CDR3, the full variable domain is SAVISQKPSRDICQRGTSLTIQCQVDSQVTMMFWYRQQPGQSLTLIATANQGSEATYESGFVIDKFPISRPNLTFSTLTVSNMSPEDSSIYLCSVDQGSAGANVLTFGAGSRLTVL.

This clone was recorded a few times. J is TRBJ2-7 and V is TRBV6-6; TRBD1 aligns across 9 bases. The J segment lost 5 bases and the V segment lost 4 bases, leaving 9 bases of the junction unmatched. CDR1 MNHNY and CDR2 SVGAGI come from the germline V gene (reference sequence). This CDR3 has 15 amino acids. The CDR3 nucleotides read TGTGCCAGCAGTTCTCCCGGGACAGGGTTCAACGAGCAGTACTTC. Amino acids: CASSSPGTGFNEQYF.

V and J are TRBV9 and TRBJ2-3; tentatively, D is TRBD2 (6 bases). V was trimmed by 3 bases and J by 0 bases, leaving 17 bases between them. The CDR3 runs to 17 residues. From germline, CDR1 is SGDLS and CDR2 YYNGEE. In nucleotides, the CDR3 is TGTGCCAGCAGCGGACCCGGGACTCCGACTAGCACAGATACGCAGTATTTT. It translates to CASSGPGTPTSTDTQYF.

The J gene is TRBJ2-3, the V gene TRBV5-4; the D gene is possibly TRBD2 (5 bases). The CDR3 totals 13 residues. V shed 7 bases and J shed 5 bases, with 14 bases lying between them. Per germline, CDR1 SGHNT and CDR2 YYREEE (reference sequence). CDR3 loop: CASWRNLGDTQYF. The DNA for the CDR3 is TGTGCCAGCTGGAGGAATTTGGGAGATACGCAGTATTTT.

V usage is TRBV7-2 and J usage is TRBJ2-1; 9 positions agree with TRBD1. The CDR3 runs to 16 residues. The germline V gene has CDR1 SGHTA and CDR2 FQGNSA. V lost 4 bases and J lost 11; bases outside the gene matches: 15. In nucleotides, the CDR3 is TGTGCCAGCAGCTCCGGTGGGACAGGGCGCTTATTCAAGCAGTTCTTC. Protein sequence: CASSSGGTGRLFKQFF.

The chain links TRBV20-1 to TRBJ1-1, with D possibly matching TRBD1 (5 bases). The CDR3 is 11 residues long. V shed 2 bases and J shed 6 bases, with 7 bases lying between them. Germline values: CDR1 DFQATT, CDR2 SNEGSKA (reference sequence). The CDR3 region is CSARSRAEAFF. The DNA of the CDR3 is TGCAGTGCTAGATCCAGGGCTGAAGCTTTCTTT.

The rearrangement joins TRBV30 to TRBJ1-5, with D maybe TRBD1 (5 bases). This CDR3 is built from 16 residues. The germline V gene encodes CDR1 GTSNPN and CDR2 SVGIG (reference sequence). V gave up 3 bases and J gave up 0 bases, with 15 bases separating them. The CDR3 is CAWSGGGAGSNQPQHF. The CDR3 DNA reads as TGTGCCTGGAGCGGAGGTGGGGCTGGTAGCAATCAGCCCCAGCATTTT.

This clone was recorded a few times. The gene calls are TRBV7-2 and TRBJ2-3; 9 bases agree with TRBD1. J gave up 2 bases and V 5 bases, and 2 bases lay outside the gene matches. The CDR3 loop spans 14 amino acids. Germline V gene data show CDR1 as SGHTA and CDR2 as FQGNSA. The CDR3 DNA sequence: TGTGCCAGCAGCCAACAGGGGGCCACAGATACGCAGTATTTT. Its protein product is CASSQQGATDTQYF.

The genes are TRBV4-1 and TRBJ1-5; no clear D gene. Deletions cut 4 bases from V and 7 bases from J, with 17 bases between. CDR3 length: 15 amino acids. Germline lookup yields CDR1 MGHRA and CDR2 YSYEKL. CDR3 protein: CASSRDSVGTQPQHF. CDR3 DNA: TGCGCCAGCAGCCGCGATTCGGTGGGAACCCAGCCCCAGCATTTT.

There are a few counts of this clone. The rearrangement links TRBV4-2 to TRBJ2-5; unclear D gene. The length of the CDR3 is 13 residues. V dropped 0 bases and J dropped 7 bases, with 9 bases sitting between them. The germline V gene has CDR1 LGHNA and CDR2 YNFKEQ. This CDR3 reads CASSQELEGTQYF. CDR3 coding DNA: TGTGCCAGCAGCCAAGAGTTAGAAGGGACCCAGTACTTC.

This clone was counted at least ten times. The J gene is TRBJ2-3, the V gene TRBV28; D is unresolved. The V end was cut by 2 bases, the J end by 8 bases, with 5 bases between. The CDR3 extends over 11 amino acids. Germline CDR1 MDHEN, CDR2 SYDVKM. This CDR3 reads CASSLKGTQYF. The DNA of the CDR3 is TGTGCCAGCAGTTTAAAGGGTACGCAGTATTTT.

The chain employs TRBV30 and TRBJ1-2, with D tentatively TRBD1 (5 bases). CDR1 GTSNPN and CDR2 SVGIG come from the germline V gene (reference sequence). Trimming took 4 bases from V and 2 from J, leaving 17 bases between them. The CDR3 sequence is 15 residues long. The CDR3 is CAWIRAGTENYGYTF. The CDR3 DNA follows: TGTGCCTGGATTCGTGCCGGGACCGAGAACTATGGCTACACCTTC.

This clone was counted only a few times. The chain is built from TRBV20-1 and TRBJ1-2, with D unclear. The CDR3 has 11 amino acids. The germline gives CDR1 DFQATT, CDR2 SNEGSKA (reference sequence). The DNA for the CDR3 is TGCAGCGCCGCCGGTATCGATGGCTACACCTTC. This encodes CSAAGIDGYTF.

The chain has TRBV11-2 and TRBJ2-1; TRBD2 might be the D (6 bases). The germline gives CDR1 SGHAT, CDR2 FQNNGV. This CDR3 is built from 16 residues. V was pared by 2 bases and J by 5 bases, with 16 bases between. The DNA for the CDR3 is TGTGCCAGCAGCTTAATGGTCGGGACTCTCCACAATGAGCAGTTCTTC. This encodes CASSLMVGTLHNEQFF. The full variable domain, with the rest looked up from reference TRBV11-2 and TRBJ2-1, is EAGVAQSPRYKIIEKRQSVAFWCNPISGHATLYWYQQILGQGPKLLIQFQNNGVVDDSQLPKDRFSAERLKGVDSTLKIQPAKLEDSAVYLCASSLMVGTLHNEQFFGPGTRLTVL.

This clone was picked up many times. The chain employs TRBV10-3 and TRBJ2-7; 9 nucleotides line up with TRBD1. The germline V gene encodes CDR1 ENHRY and CDR2 SYGVKD. The V gene end was trimmed by 7 bases and the J gene end by 2 bases; junction bases not matched to a gene: 6. The CDR3 is 14 amino acids. CDR3 in amino acids: CAIMRDRDAYEQYF. In DNA form, the CDR3 reads TGTGCCATCATGCGGGACAGGGACGCCTACGAGCAGTACTTC.

The chain recombines TRBV7-9 with TRBJ1-2, with D tentatively TRBD1 (5 bases). V lost 3 bases to trimming and J lost 4 bases, with 9 bases between them. The CDR3 runs 13 residues. Looked up from germline, CDR1 is SEHNR and CDR2 is FQNEAQ (reference sequence). CDR3 coding DNA: TGTGCCAGCAGCTTCCAGGGAGTCTATGGCTACACCTTC. It encodes CASSFQGVYGYTF.

The chain is built from TRBV29-1 and TRBJ2-1; D might be TRBD1 (6 bases). Deletions cut 2 bases from V and 4 bases from J, with 18 bases between. Germline CDR1 SQVTM, CDR2 ANQGSEA. The length of the CDR3 is 16 residues. CDR3 DNA: TGCAGCGTTGAAAGGTCAGGGGCGGCCAATTACAATGAGCAGTTCTTC. Translating it yields CSVERSGAANYNEQFF.

This clone was seen a handful of times. This chain joins TRBV9 and TRBJ1-5; D is uncertain. The V and J ends lost 0 bases and 3 bases respectively, with 10 bases between them. Germline V gene sequence: CDR1 SGDLS, CDR2 YYNGEE. The CDR3 sequence is 15 residues long. In DNA form, the CDR3 reads TGTGCCAGCAGCGTAGATCAACACCCCAATCAGCCCCAGCATTTT. Its protein product is CASSVDQHPNQPQHF. The full variable domain, its missing parts supplied by reference TRBV9 and TRBJ1-5, is DSGVTQTPKHLITATGQRVTLRCSPRSGDLSVYWYQQSLDQGLQFLIQYYNGEERAKGNILERFSAQQFPDLHSELNLSSLELGDSALYFCASSVDQHPNQPQHFGDGTRLSIL.